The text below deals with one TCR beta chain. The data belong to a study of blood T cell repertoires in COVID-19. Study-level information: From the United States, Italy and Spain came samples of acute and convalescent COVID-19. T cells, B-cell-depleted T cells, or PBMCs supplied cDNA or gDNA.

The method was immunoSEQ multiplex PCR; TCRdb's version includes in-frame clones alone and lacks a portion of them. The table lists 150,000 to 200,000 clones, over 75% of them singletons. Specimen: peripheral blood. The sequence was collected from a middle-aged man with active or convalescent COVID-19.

CDR3 sequence reads: CASSFLLAGAGELFF. The CDR3, as DNA: TGTGCCAGCAGCTTCTTGTTAGCAGGGGCCGGGGAGCTGTTTTTT. This chain connects TRBV5-4 to TRBJ2-2; TRBD1 is a possible D gene (6 bases). The germline V gene encodes CDR1 SGHNT and CDR2 YYREEE (reference sequence). V lost 2 bases and J lost 6, with 14 bases in between. This CDR3 region has 15 residues.